This T cell receptor beta chain was retrieved from a study of T-cell reconstitution after alpha-beta-depleted transplantation in children. V lost 4 bases to trimming and J lost 1 base, with 14 bases between them. The CDR3 spans 15 residues. Germline lookup yields CDR1 SGHRS and CDR2 YFSETQ. Unique molecular identifiers were incorporated during preparation of the TCRbeta library. TCRdb recomputed calls from the PCR reads with MiXCR, one row per CDR3 protein. The table includes 640,000 or so distinct CDR3 sequences, around a sixth detected once. The sample holds a few counts of this clonotype. The sequencing used PBMCs from the stem cell graft donor, collected from the stem cell graft. This receptor was obtained from a human donor who donated a stem cell graft to a child with acute myeloid leukemia. V and J are TRBV5-1 and TRBJ1-1; D might be TRBD1 (5 bases). This CDR3 reads CASSAGTIRNTEAFF. CDR3 in DNA: TGCGCCAGCAGCGCAGGGACCATCCGGAACACTGAAGCTTTCTTT.